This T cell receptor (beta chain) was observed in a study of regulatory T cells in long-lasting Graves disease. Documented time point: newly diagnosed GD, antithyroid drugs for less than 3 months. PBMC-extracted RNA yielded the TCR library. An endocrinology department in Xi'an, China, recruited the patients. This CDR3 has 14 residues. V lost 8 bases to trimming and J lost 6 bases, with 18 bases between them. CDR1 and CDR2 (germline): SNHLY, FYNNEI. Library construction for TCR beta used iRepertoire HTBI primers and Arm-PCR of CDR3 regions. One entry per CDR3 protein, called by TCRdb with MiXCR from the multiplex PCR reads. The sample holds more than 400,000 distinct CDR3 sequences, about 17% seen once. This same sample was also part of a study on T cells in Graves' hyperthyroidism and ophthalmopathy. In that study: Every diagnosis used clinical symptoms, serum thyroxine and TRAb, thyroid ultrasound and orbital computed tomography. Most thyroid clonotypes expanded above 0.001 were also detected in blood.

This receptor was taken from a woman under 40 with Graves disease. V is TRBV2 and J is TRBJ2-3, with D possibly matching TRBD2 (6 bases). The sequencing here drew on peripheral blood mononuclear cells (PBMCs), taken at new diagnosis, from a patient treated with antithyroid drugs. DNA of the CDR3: TGTGCCAGCCCCGCGGGGCTAGCCTCCGATACGCAGTATTTT. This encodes CASPAGLASDTQYF.